These 32 T cell receptor beta chains originate from one sample sequenced in a study of response to subunit inactivated influenza vaccine (dated by TCRdb to the late 2010s). The method was RT-PCR. The listed sequencing device is Illumina HiSeq 2500. Using fastp trimming at Q25 and MiXCR clonotype assembly, TCRdb reanalyzed the public sequencing data and kept in-frame beta chains. CDR3 protein duplicates are merged, each entry listing the most common genes and DNA. The sample contains just under 250,000 distinct CDR3 sequences, 12% of them found a single time. The biggest ten clones account for under 10% of the sample. The sequencing used non-naive T cells sorted from PBMCs, collected around 15 days before vaccination. The cell subset or site label corresponds to: memory T cell fraction. The receptor set was obtained from a middle-aged man who received an inactivated influenza vaccine. Donor details come from another sample of the same person, matched by shared clones.

Here the CDR3 reads CAISRQGSNQPQHF. For the CDR3, the DNA is TGTGCCATCAGTAGACAGGGTAGCAATCAGCCCCAGCATTTT. The V and J genes are TRBV10-3 and TRBJ1-5, with TRBD1 matching 7 bases. The CDR3 loop spans 14 amino acids. The germline V gene has CDR1 ENHRY and CDR2 SYGVKD. Trimming removed 5 bases from V and 0 bases from J; junction bases left unmatched: 1.

The chain uses TRBV6-2 or TRBV6-3 and TRBJ2-1; the match to TRBD2 covers 12 bases. The V gene's germline CDR1 is MNHEY and CDR2 SVGEGT. This CDR3 comprises 16 residues. V lost 4 bases to trimming and J lost 8 bases; unmatched junction nucleotides: 9. CDR3 loop: CASSFLAGGPEHEQFF. The CDR3 nucleotides are TGTGCCAGCAGTTTTCTAGCGGGGGGGCCAGAGCATGAGCAGTTCTTC.

The table lists this clonotype with many counts. The chain combines TRBV4-3 with TRBJ2-7; the match to TRBD1 covers 7 bases. Germline trimming cut 0 bases from V and 4 bases from J; bases unmatched to any gene: 6. In germline, CDR1 is LGHNA, CDR2 YSLEER. The CDR3 loop spans 15 amino acids. The CDR3 is CASSQDLGRGYEQYF. The DNA for the CDR3 is TGCGCCAGCAGCCAAGATTTGGGCAGGGGGTACGAGCAGTACTTC.

This clonotype occurred a few times. The chain joins TRBV7-8 to TRBJ1-1; 8 bases are a match to TRBD1. CDR1 and CDR2 from the germline V gene are SGHVS and FQNEAQ. J lost 7 bases, V lost 1 base, and 8 bases had no gene match. CDR3 length: 15 amino acids. CDR3 nucleotides: TGTGCCAGCAGCTTAGTTGCGACAGGGGTATATGAAGCTTTCTTT. Protein: CASSLVATGVYEAFF.

This rearrangement joins TRBV20-1 to TRBJ2-5; 8 nucleotides match TRBD2. Germline CDR1 is DFQATT and CDR2 is SNEGSKA (reference sequence). The CDR3 is 13 amino acids. Germline trimming cut 6 bases from V and 6 bases from J; bases unmatched to any gene: 9. The CDR3 spells CSANGGEGKTQYF. DNA for the CDR3: TGCAGTGCAAACGGGGGGGAGGGAAAGACCCAGTACTTC.

This clonotype showed up many times. The CDR3, as DNA: TGTGCCAGCAGAATCTGGGGACAGACGACTAACCCCTACGAGCAGTACTTC. It encodes CASRIWGQTTNPYEQYF. This sequence joins TRBV6-5 and TRBJ2-7; 7 nucleotides line up with TRBD1. Germline V gene data show CDR1 as MNHEY and CDR2 as SVGAGI. V lost 6 bases to trimming and J lost 2 bases; unmatched junction nucleotides: 16. The CDR3 has 17 amino acids.

Only a few counts were recorded for this clonotype. J is TRBJ1-5 and V is TRBV6-1; weak D call: TRBD1 (5 bases). This CDR3 contains 13 residues. The V end lost 2 bases, the J end lost 11 bases, and 13 bases lay between the germline ends. CDR1 is MNHNS, CDR2 SASEGT, per germline. CDR3 amino acids: CASSENHRKAQHF. The CDR3 region has the DNA TGTGCCAGCAGTGAAAATCACAGGAAGGCCCAGCATTTT.

This clonotype appeared a few times. The chain is built from TRBV12-3 or TRBV12-4 and TRBJ2-7; 7 bases map to TRBD2. The length of the CDR3 is 16 residues. J lost 2 bases, V lost 0 bases, and 7 bases had no gene match. The CDR3 DNA is TGTGCCAGCAGTTTAGCGCTTGGGGGAGGGACCTACGAGCAGTACTTC. It translates to CASSLALGGGTYEQYF.

The sample holds many counts of this clonotype. V is TRBV4-1 and J is TRBJ2-5; D gene ambiguous. The germline V gene has CDR1 MGHRA and CDR2 YSYEKL. V lost 4 bases and J 4 bases, leaving 10 bases between the germline ends. The length of the CDR3 is 13 residues. The CDR3 nucleotides read TGCGCCAGCAGCCGCATGAGCCGAGAGACCCAGTACTTC. Its translation is CASSRMSRETQYF.

V is TRBV7-9 and J is TRBJ2-6; unclear D gene. Looked up from germline, CDR1 is SEHNR and CDR2 is FQNEAQ (reference sequence). There are 14 residues in the CDR3. V lost 5 bases to trimming and J lost 1 base, with 6 bases between them. The CDR3 nucleotides are TGTGCCAGCAGCCCCCGTTCTGGGGCCAACGTCCTGACTTTC. This translates into CASSPRSGANVLTF.

A few counts support this clonotype. The genes are TRBV15 and TRBJ2-3; 10 bases are shared with TRBD2. Trimming at V came to 2 bases and at J to 1 base, leaving 6 bases not matched to a gene. Germline V gives CDR1 LNHNV, CDR2 YYDKDF (reference sequence). The CDR3 covers 17 residues. The CDR3 reads CATSRKLAGLGTDTQYF. CDR3 DNA sequence: TGTGCCACCAGCAGAAAACTAGCGGGGCTGGGCACAGATACGCAGTATTTT.

In its sample, this clonotype was seen a few times. The V call is TRBV9, the J call TRBJ1-5; 11 nucleotides line up with TRBD1. V dropped 4 bases and J dropped 6; count of bases not matched to a gene: 3. This CDR3 has 14 residues. The germline CDR1 and CDR2 sequences are SGDLS and YYNGEE. For the CDR3, the DNA is TGTGCCAGCAGCAGAGGACAGGGGGCTCAGCCCCAGCATTTT. The encoded protein is CASSRGQGAQPQHF. The full variable domain, completed using reference TRBV9 and TRBJ1-5, is DSGVTQTPKHLITATGQRVTLRCSPRSGDLSVYWYQQSLDQGLQFLIQYYNGEERAKGNILERFSAQQFPDLHSELNLSSLELGDSALYFCASSRGQGAQPQHFGDGTRLSIL.

This chain connects TRBV7-6 to TRBJ2-1, with 12 bases aligning to TRBD2. The CDR3 totals 19 residues. Germline V gene sequence: CDR1 SGHVS, CDR2 FNYEAQ. V lost 2 bases, J lost 0 bases, and 8 bases stayed unmatched. The CDR3 DNA sequence: TGTGCCAGCAGCTTAAGAACTAGCGGGGGGCCTATCTCCTACAATGAGCAGTTCTTC. Protein product: CASSLRTSGGPISYNEQFF.

V and J are TRBV6-2 or TRBV6-3 and TRBJ2-5; the D gene could be TRBD1 or TRBD2 (5 bases each). V dropped 0 bases and J dropped 6 bases, with 11 bases sitting between them. The CDR3 has 14 amino acids. The germline V gene has CDR1 MNHEY and CDR2 SVGEGT. CDR3 sequence reads: CASSYSGTSKTQYF. CDR3 sequence (DNA): TGTGCCAGCAGTTACTCGGGGACCTCGAAGACCCAGTACTTC.

This clonotype appeared many times. CDR3 in DNA: TGTGCCAGCAGCGTAGGGACAGTATCTTCCTACGAGCAGTACTTC. Protein: CASSVGTVSSYEQYF. The chain combines TRBV9 with TRBJ2-7; possibly TRBD1 for D (6 bases). Trimming cost V 0 bases and J 1 base, with 11 bases left between them. The CDR3 spans 15 residues. Germline V gene lookup returns CDR1 SGDLS and CDR2 YYNGEE.

This clonotype was seen a handful of times. This chain joins TRBV4-2 and TRBJ2-1; the D gene is possibly TRBD2 (5 bases). The CDR3 contains 16 residues. CDR1 and CDR2 from the germline V gene are LGHNA and YNFKEQ. V lost 0 bases, J lost 0 bases, and 9 bases lay in between. CDR3 coding DNA: TGTGCCAGCAGCCAAGACATAGCGCGCTCCTACAATGAGCAGTTCTTC. Its translation: CASSQDIARSYNEQFF.

In its sample, this clonotype was seen many times. The CDR3 here is CASRQGSAYGYTF. The CDR3 coding sequence is TGTGCCAGCAGGCAGGGGTCCGCCTATGGCTACACCTTC. V gene TRBV12-3 or TRBV12-4 combines with J gene TRBJ1-2; D is perhaps TRBD1 (6 bases). V shed 6 bases and J shed 4 bases, with 12 bases lying between them. The CDR3 is made up of 13 amino acids.

This clonotype occurred a few times. The chain couples TRBV7-2 to TRBJ2-2; D ambiguous. CDR1 SGHTA and CDR2 FQGNSA come from the germline V gene. CDR3 size: 14 residues. V lost 1 base and J 6 bases, leaving 9 bases between the germline ends. In DNA form, the CDR3 reads TGTGCCAGCAGCTTAGTTCCCACCCCCGGGGAGCTGTTTTTT. It specifies CASSLVPTPGELFF.

Comments on this clonotype: One junction end disagrees with the germline gene, perhaps due to a read error. V gene TRBV5-6 combines with J gene TRBJ2-7; D is uncertain. The CDR3 contains 13 residues. From germline, CDR1 is SGHDT and CDR2 YYEEEE. The CDR3 DNA reads as TGTGCCATCAGCCCCAGGCTCCTCTACGAGCAGTACTTC. Translation: CAISPRLLYEQYF.

This clonotype was recorded at least ten times. The chain carries TRBV5-1 and TRBJ1-1; D may be TRBD1 (6 bases). The CDR3 spans 12 residues. The germline V gene encodes CDR1 SGHRS and CDR2 YFSETQ. The germline V and J ends were trimmed by 4 bases and 7 bases, with 11 bases remaining between them. The chain's CDR3 is CASSLEGDEAFF. The CDR3 DNA sequence: TGCGCCAGCAGCCTTGAGGGGGATGAAGCTTTCTTT.

The J gene is TRBJ2-5, the V gene TRBV3-1; weak D call: TRBD1 (5 bases). Germline-derived CDR1 and CDR2 are LGHDT and YNNKEL (reference sequence). There are 14 residues in the CDR3. V lost 5 bases and J 2 bases, leaving 12 bases between the germline ends. Here the CDR3 reads CASSWGRRQETQYF. CDR3 sequence (DNA): TGTGCCAGCAGCTGGGGCCGTAGACAAGAGACCCAGTACTTC.

The chain combines TRBV5-1 with TRBJ2-1; TRBD2 agrees at 8 bases. This CDR3 has 13 amino acids. J lost 8 bases, V lost 2 bases, and 3 bases had no gene match. Germline CDR1 and CDR2: SGHRS and YFSETQ. The CDR3 protein is CASSFWRGDEQFF. In DNA, the CDR3 is TGCGCCAGCAGCTTTTGGCGGGGGGATGAGCAGTTCTTC. Full variable domain (missing parts from reference TRBV5-1 and TRBJ2-1): KAGVTQTPRYLIKTRGQQVTLSCSPISGHRSVSWYQQTPGQGLQFLFEYFSETQRNKGNFPGRFSGRQFSNSRSEMNVSTLELGDSALYLCASSFWRGDEQFFGPGTRLTVL.

This chain connects TRBV7-2 to TRBJ2-5; 7 bases line up with TRBD2. The CDR3 spans 16 residues. V dropped 5 bases and J dropped 1; count of bases not matched to a gene: 10. Germline V lookup: CDR1 SGHTA, CDR2 FQGNSA. The CDR3 loop reads CASSRKAGAGQETQYF. Written as DNA, the CDR3 is TGTGCCAGCAGCCGTAAGGCGGGAGCGGGCCAAGAGACCCAGTACTTC.

This clonotype was detected a few times. The genes are TRBV6-5 and TRBJ2-3, with a possible D match to TRBD2 (6 bases). V dropped 2 bases and J dropped 3 bases, with 12 bases sitting between them. CDR3 length: 15 residues. Germline loops: CDR1 MNHEY, CDR2 SVGAGI. CDR3 bases: TGTGCCAGCAGTTACAGTCCCGGAGGGACAGATACGCAGTATTTT. This translates into CASSYSPGGTDTQYF.

In its sample, this clonotype was seen a few times. The chain employs TRBV20-1 and TRBJ2-5; 9 positions match TRBD2. The CDR3 contains 15 residues. The germline gives CDR1 DFQATT, CDR2 SNEGSKA (reference sequence). The J segment lost 1 base and the V segment lost 3 bases, leaving 6 bases of the junction unmatched. The CDR3 coding sequence is TGCAGTGCTAGGCGCCTAGCGGGGATCCAAGAGACCCAGTACTTC. It is translated as CSARRLAGIQETQYF.

Only a few counts were recorded for this clonotype. The chain employs TRBV2 and TRBJ2-5; D not resolved. This CDR3 spans 15 amino acids. In germline, CDR1 is SNHLY, CDR2 FYNNEI. V gave up 3 bases and J gave up 3 bases, with 14 bases separating them. The CDR3 DNA is TGTGCCAGCAGTGACGTCGTGGGTCTTAAAGAGACCCAGTACTTC. It translates to CASSDVVGLKETQYF.

V usage is TRBV28 and J usage is TRBJ1-2; TRBD1 agrees at 11 bases. The CDR3 consists of 17 residues. CDR1 is MDHEN, CDR2 SYDVKM, per germline. The trim removed 4 bases at V and 2 bases at J, leaving 9 bases unmatched. The CDR3 reads CASSSNGQGALNYGYTF. The CDR3 coding sequence is TGTGCCAGCAGTTCGAACGGACAGGGGGCTTTAAACTATGGCTACACCTTC.

This clonotype was detected only a few times. The V and J genes are TRBV4-1 and TRBJ2-5, with D possibly TRBD2 on 5 matching bases. Germline V gene lookup returns CDR1 MGHRA and CDR2 YSYEKL. CDR3 length: 13 amino acids. V gave up 5 bases and J gave up 4 bases, with 11 bases separating them. The CDR3 coding sequence is TGCGCCAGCAGCGACCGGGAAGGAGAGACCCAGTACTTC. Amino acids: CASSDREGETQYF.

V gene TRBV13 combines with J gene TRBJ2-2; tentative D call: TRBD2 (5 bases). Looked up from germline, CDR1 is PRHDT and CDR2 is FYEKMQ (reference sequence). The CDR3 runs to 17 residues. V lost 0 bases and J 4 bases, leaving 15 bases between the germline ends. CDR3 sequence: CASSLGGGPRSTGELFF. CDR3 coding DNA: TGTGCCAGCAGCTTAGGAGGCGGGCCGCGCAGCACCGGGGAGCTGTTTTTT.

This clonotype was observed at least ten times. The gene calls are TRBV2 and TRBJ2-1, with 10 bases that match TRBD2. Unmatched junction bases numbered 11, after V lost 7 bases and J lost 11 bases. CDR3 length: 14 residues. Germline CDR1 is SNHLY and CDR2 is FYNNEI. CDR3 coding DNA: TGTGCCAGCACGGCCCAGCGGGAGGGTTTTAAGCAGTTCTTC. Its protein is CASTAQREGFKQFF.

The table lists this clonotype with a few counts. The rearrangement uses TRBV6-1 and TRBJ2-3; weak D call: TRBD2 (6 bases). Trimming left V 4 bases short and J 3 bases short, with 11 bases between. This CDR3 contains 14 residues. CDR1 MNHNS and CDR2 SASEGT come from the germline V gene. CDR3 loop: CASSAGDLTDTQYF. CDR3 in DNA: TGTGCCAGCAGTGCGGGAGACCTAACAGATACGCAGTATTTT.

This clonotype was recorded a few times. The chain recombines TRBV7-7 with TRBJ2-1, with D perhaps matching TRBD1 (5 bases). V gave up 3 bases and J gave up 10 bases, with 13 bases separating them. Looked up from germline, CDR1 is SSHAT and CDR2 is FNYEAQ (reference sequence). The CDR3 runs 13 residues. This chain's CDR3 is CASSFGEKGEQFF. The DNA of the CDR3 is TGTGCCAGCAGCTTTGGGGAAAAGGGGGAGCAGTTCTTC.